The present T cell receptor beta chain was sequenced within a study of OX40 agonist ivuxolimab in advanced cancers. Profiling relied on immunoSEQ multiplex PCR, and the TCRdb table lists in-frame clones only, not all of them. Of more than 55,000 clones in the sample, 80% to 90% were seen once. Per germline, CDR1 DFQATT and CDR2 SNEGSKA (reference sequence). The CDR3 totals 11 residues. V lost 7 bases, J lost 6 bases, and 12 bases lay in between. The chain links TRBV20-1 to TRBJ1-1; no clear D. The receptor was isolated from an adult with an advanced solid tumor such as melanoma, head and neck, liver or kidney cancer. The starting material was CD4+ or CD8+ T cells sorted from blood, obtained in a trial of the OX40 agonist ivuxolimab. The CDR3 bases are TGCAGTGTTAGTCCAGGACCTGAAGCTTTCTTT. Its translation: CSVSPGPEAFF.